Sequencing of this T cell receptor beta chain was carried out in a study of T cell repertoires in cytomegalovirus infection. Overall study: Both a matching HLA type and CMV infection were indicated by public TCR beta signatures.

Per the germline V gene, CDR1 is LNHNV and CDR2 is YYDKDF (reference sequence). V lost 3 bases, J lost 10 bases, and 15 bases lay in between. This CDR3 spans 13 amino acids. Using its own MiXCR run on the reads, TCRdb lists one record per CDR3 protein. In the table there are around 530,000 distinct CDR3 sequences, 16% of which are singletons. The origin of this receptor is a human donor in good health (CMV status not recorded). Some clones in this sample may be carry-over from other donors' samples. The chain employs TRBV15 and TRBJ1-2; a weak D match, TRBD1 (6 bases). Sequenced input: CD8+ T cells from PBMCs. The CDR3 sequence: CATSSTWDNDYTF. Here the CDR3 DNA reads TGTGCCACCAGCAGCACTTGGGACAACGACTACACCTTC.